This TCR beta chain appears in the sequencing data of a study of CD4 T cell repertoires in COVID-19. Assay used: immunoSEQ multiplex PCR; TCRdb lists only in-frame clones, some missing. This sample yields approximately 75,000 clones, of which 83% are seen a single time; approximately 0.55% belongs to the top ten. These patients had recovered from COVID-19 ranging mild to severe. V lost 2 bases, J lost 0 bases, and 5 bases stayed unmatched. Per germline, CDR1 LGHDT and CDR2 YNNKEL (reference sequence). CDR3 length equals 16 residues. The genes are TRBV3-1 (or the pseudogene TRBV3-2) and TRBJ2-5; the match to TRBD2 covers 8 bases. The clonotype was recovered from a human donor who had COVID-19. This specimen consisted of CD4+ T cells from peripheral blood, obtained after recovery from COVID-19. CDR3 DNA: TGTGCCAGCAGCCAATATAGCGGGACGTACCAAGAGACCCAGTACTTC. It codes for CASSQYSGTYQETQYF.